Listed here are 9 T cell receptor beta chains from one sample, sequenced in a study of T-cell reconstitution after alpha-beta-depleted transplantation in children (dated by TCRdb to the mid-2010s). The library was prepared using PCR. This sample was sequenced with an Illumina HiSeq 2500. TCR library preparation used molecular barcoding, with unique molecular identifiers applied to normalize quantification of the TCRbeta repertoire. In-frame beta chains were kept once TCRdb had trimmed the public reads at Q25 with fastp and called clones with MiXCR. Identical CDR3 proteins give one entry, which carries the most common genes and DNA. Counted in this sample were hundreds of thousands of distinct CDR3 sequences; 13% of them appeared once. The ten largest make up about 3.9% of the sample. Specimen: PBMCs, collected from the stem cell graft. These receptors originate from a human donor who donated a stem cell graft to a child with Fanconi anemia.

At least ten counts were recorded for this clonotype. The chain combines TRBV4-2 with TRBJ1-1, with no clear D. Trimming cost V 1 base and J 1 base, with 7 bases left between them. This CDR3 has 14 residues. Germline V gives CDR1 LGHNA, CDR2 YNFKEQ. CDR3 sequence (DNA): TGTGCCAGCAGCCAAGGGTGGGGGAACACTGAAGCTTTCTTT. It translates to CASSQGWGNTEAFF.

This clonotype turned up a few times. The genes are TRBV5-1 and TRBJ1-5; 7 bases align to TRBD1. With V trimmed by 0 bases and J by 5 bases, 2 bases remained unmatched. Germline V lookup: CDR1 SGHRS, CDR2 YFSETQ. CDR3 length: 14 amino acids. The CDR3 DNA reads TGCGCCAGCAGCTTGGGAGGGGGCGATCAGCCCCAGCATTTT. Translation gives CASSLGGGDQPQHF. The whole variable domain, remainder taken from reference TRBV5-1 and TRBJ1-5, is KAGVTQTPRYLIKTRGQQVTLSCSPISGHRSVSWYQQTPGQGLQFLFEYFSETQRNKGNFPGRFSGRQFSNSRSEMNVSTLELGDSALYLCASSLGGGDQPQHFGDGTRLSIL.

This clonotype was counted many times. V and J are TRBV29-1 and TRBJ1-1; D call uncertain. There are 16 residues in the CDR3. V was cut by 0 bases and J by 7 bases, with 21 bases left in between. CDR1 and CDR2 from the germline V gene are SQVTM and ANQGSEA. As DNA, the CDR3 is TGCAGCGTTGAAGACCCACTCGTAGACCGAATCAGTGAAGCTTTCTTT. Translation: CSVEDPLVDRISEAFF.

The table lists this clonotype with many counts. This chain's CDR3 is CASSPPTGFGTEAFF. For the CDR3, the DNA is TGTGCCAGCAGCCCCCCGACAGGGTTTGGCACTGAAGCTTTCTTT. The gene calls are TRBV6-2 or TRBV6-3 and TRBJ1-1; 7 nucleotides match TRBD1. J gave up 4 bases and V 6 bases, and 11 bases lay outside the gene matches. The CDR3 sequence is 15 residues long. The germline CDR1 and CDR2 sequences are MNHEY and SVGEGT.

This chain joins TRBV20-1 and TRBJ2-3; D is undetermined. Germline loops: CDR1 DFQATT, CDR2 SNEGSKA (reference sequence). The V and J ends lost 3 bases and 1 base respectively, with 14 bases between them. The CDR3 totals 15 residues. This chain's CDR3 is CSASPREVRTDTQYF. CDR3 coding DNA: TGCAGTGCTAGCCCCAGAGAGGTTCGCACAGATACGCAGTATTTT.

This clonotype came up a few times. The chain joins TRBV4-3 to TRBJ2-6; D unclear. Germline V gene lookup returns CDR1 LGHNA and CDR2 YSLEER. V lost 0 bases to trimming and J lost 0 bases, with 12 bases between them. The CDR3 runs to 18 residues. This CDR3 is CASSQDSGRSSGANVLTF. CDR3 sequence (DNA): TGCGCCAGCAGCCAAGATTCAGGACGGTCCTCTGGGGCCAACGTCCTGACTTTC.

This clonotype came up many times. The chain's CDR3 is CASSPGQEMDEAFF. Written as DNA, the CDR3 is TGCGCCAGCAGCCCGGGACAGGAGATGGATGAAGCTTTCTTT. This chain joins TRBV5-1 and TRBJ1-1, with 8 bases aligning to TRBD1. This CDR3 spans 14 amino acids. Trimming cost V 4 bases and J 7 bases; bases outside gene matches: 9. Germline V gives CDR1 SGHRS, CDR2 YFSETQ.

The gene calls are TRBV6-1 and TRBJ2-1; 9 nucleotides match TRBD1. The CDR3 consists of 14 residues. With 8 bases clipped from V and 12 bases from J, the junction kept 14 bases outside the gene matches. Germline CDR1 MNHNS, CDR2 SASEGT. The CDR3 here is CASSGTGGSGVQFF. Here the CDR3 DNA reads TGTGCCAGCTCGGGTACAGGGGGCTCCGGTGTGCAGTTCTTC.

This clonotype came up a few times. The chain joins TRBV10-3 to TRBJ2-1, with D perhaps matching TRBD2 (6 bases). Germline V gene data show CDR1 as ENHRY and CDR2 as SYGVKD. V was pared by 8 bases and J by 6 bases, with 20 bases between. The CDR3 is 15 amino acids. The CDR3 DNA reads as TGTGCCATCGGCGGCGTGGGAGGTCTCGTCAATGAGCAGTTCTTC. This sequence encodes CAIGGVGGLVNEQFF.